The 31 T cell receptor beta chains below come from one sample, sequenced in a study of blood T cell repertoires in COVID-19. Generated by immunoSEQ multiplex PCR, the TCRdb table keeps only in-frame clones and is missing some. The data contain 260,000 or so clones, 65% to 85% of them seen just once; the ten biggest clones take up approximately 6%. Sequencing was done on a sample of peripheral blood. These receptors were collected from a man older than 75 with acute or convalescent COVID-19.

The sample holds one count of this clone. The chain recombines TRBV2 with TRBJ2-6, with 7 bases that match TRBD1. The germline gives CDR1 SNHLY, CDR2 FYNNEI. The CDR3 is made up of 13 amino acids. J was trimmed by 2 bases and V by 8 bases; bases with no gene match: 0. CDR3 bases: TGTGCCAGCCAGGGGGCTGGGGCCAACGTCCTGACTTTC. Protein sequence: CASQGAGANVLTF.

The V gene is TRBV6-5, the J gene TRBJ1-2; 11 bases are shared with TRBD1. The CDR3 is 14 residues long. Per the germline V gene, CDR1 is MNHEY and CDR2 is SVGAGI. Losses at the gene ends were 10 bases for V and 8 bases for J; bases not matched to a gene: 12. The CDR3 nucleotides read TGTGCCACCCAATCCGGGACAGGGGGTTACGGCTACACCTTC. Its protein is CATQSGTGGYGYTF.

There are a few counts of this clone. The chain uses TRBV28 and TRBJ2-7, with no clear D. This CDR3 is 12 amino acids long. Deletions cut 6 bases from V and 4 bases from J, with 10 bases between. From germline, CDR1 is MDHEN and CDR2 SYDVKM. CDR3 nucleotide sequence: TGTGCCAGCAGCCAACTACCATACGAGCAGTACTTC. Translating gives CASSQLPYEQYF.

This clone was seen a few times. V is TRBV5-1 and J is TRBJ1-1, with unresolved D. Per germline, CDR1 SGHRS and CDR2 YFSETQ. The CDR3 contains 14 residues. V gave up 2 bases and J gave up 0 bases, with 8 bases separating them. In DNA form, the CDR3 reads TGCGCCAGCAGCTTTCTTTCCGTGAACACTGAAGCTTTCTTT. It codes for CASSFLSVNTEAFF.

The chain has TRBV6-1 and TRBJ1-1, with TRBD1 matching 7 bases. The CDR3 loop spans 14 amino acids. With 3 bases clipped from V and 0 bases from J, the junction kept 1 base outside the gene matches. Germline CDR1 reads MNHNS; CDR2 reads SASEGT. The CDR3 bases are TGTGCCAGCAGTGAGCAGGGGGTGAACACTGAAGCTTTCTTT. Its translation: CASSEQGVNTEAFF.

V and J are TRBV2 and TRBJ2-2, with 12 bases identical to TRBD2. Trimming took 6 bases from V and 4 from J; bases not matched to a gene: 15. Germline CDR1 is SNHLY and CDR2 is FYNNEI. This CDR3 region has 19 residues. The CDR3 coding sequence is TGTGCCAGCAGCCTGTGGGGGCTAGCGGGGGGGCCGGGCACCGGGGAGCTGTTTTTT. Protein: CASSLWGLAGGPGTGELFF.

CDR3 bases: TGTGCCAGCCACGGGGGCTACGAGCAGTACTTC. It codes for CASHGGYEQYF. The V call is TRBV28, the J call TRBJ2-7, with TRBD2 as a possible D gene (6 bases). V was trimmed by 8 bases and J by 3 bases, leaving 8 bases between them. Germline CDR1 reads MDHEN; CDR2 reads SYDVKM. The CDR3 runs to 11 residues.

The chain recombines TRBV29-1 with TRBJ2-3; perhaps TRBD2 as D (5 bases). The germline V gene encodes CDR1 SQVTM and CDR2 ANQGSEA. The CDR3 runs 13 residues. Trimming took 5 bases from V and 0 from J, leaving 9 bases between them. The CDR3 DNA follows: TGCAGCGTTTCGGGAACAAGCACAGATACGCAGTATTTT. Protein product: CSVSGTSTDTQYF.

The chain links TRBV7-8 to TRBJ2-1, with 7 bases aligning to TRBD2. This CDR3 has 13 residues. After removal of 9 bases from V and 0 bases from J, the junction contained 2 bases not matched to a gene. Germline-derived CDR1 and CDR2 are SGHVS and FQNEAQ. CDR3 region: CASGLDSYNEQFF. Written as DNA, the CDR3 is TGTGCCAGTGGACTAGACTCCTACAATGAGCAGTTCTTC.

This clone showed up just a few times. This chain joins TRBV10-1 and TRBJ2-1; possibly TRBD2 for D (5 bases). V shed 4 bases and J shed 8 bases, with 12 bases lying between them. The CDR3 runs 13 residues. Germline assignment: CDR1 WNHNN and CDR2 SYGVQD (reference sequence). Here the CDR3 reads CASSGPNGDEQFF. In DNA form, the CDR3 reads TGCGCCAGCAGTGGCCCAAACGGGGATGAGCAGTTCTTC.

The chain employs TRBV19 and TRBJ2-3; D is ambiguous. This CDR3 contains 14 residues. Germline-derived CDR1 and CDR2 are LNHDA and SQIVND (reference sequence). V was cut by 1 base and J by 2 bases, with 7 bases left in between. This CDR3 reads CASSIGPYTDTQYF. CDR3 DNA sequence: TGTGCCAGTAGTATAGGTCCCTACACAGATACGCAGTATTTT.

The count of this clone is one. The genes are TRBV7-8 and TRBJ2-5; possibly TRBD2 for D (5 bases). V lost 5 bases and J lost 2, with 21 bases in between. Germline values: CDR1 SGHVS, CDR2 FQNEAQ. This CDR3 has 17 residues. CDR3 sequence (DNA): TGTGCCAGCAGCCCAGAAACCACGGGATCCTTTCAAGAGACCCAGTACTTC. This sequence encodes CASSPETTGSFQETQYF.

The rearrangement uses TRBV10-3 and TRBJ2-6; no definite D call. Looked up from germline, CDR1 is ENHRY and CDR2 is SYGVKD. Trimming cost V 3 bases and J 5 bases, with 11 bases left between them. CDR3 length: 15 amino acids. For the CDR3, the DNA is TGTGCCATCAGTGAAGAGCACGGTCGGGCCAACGTCCTGACTTTC. Translating it yields CAISEEHGRANVLTF.

The chain joins TRBV3-1 (or the pseudogene TRBV3-2) to TRBJ2-3; TRBD2 might be the D (7 bases). V shed 6 bases and J shed 11 bases, with 15 bases lying between them. In germline, CDR1 is LGHDT, CDR2 YNNKEL (reference sequence). This CDR3 comprises 12 residues. The CDR3 loop is CASSLGRGGQYF. CDR3 DNA: TGTGCCAGCAGTCTAGGGAGGGGGGGGCAGTATTTT.

The V and J genes are TRBV2 and TRBJ1-1; TRBD1 agrees at 9 bases. From germline, CDR1 is SNHLY and CDR2 FYNNEI. There are 14 residues in the CDR3. V trimming: 6 bases; J trimming: 5 bases; junction bases outside the gene matches: 7. In DNA form, the CDR3 reads TGTGCCAGCAGATTACAGGGGGCGCGGACTGAAGCTTTCTTT. Translating it yields CASRLQGARTEAFF.

The chain has TRBV7-3 and TRBJ2-1; TRBD1 might be the D (6 bases). Germline CDR1 is SGHTA and CDR2 is FQGTGA. V was shortened by 5 bases and J by 6 bases, with 11 bases between the two germline ends. CDR3 length: 13 residues. CDR3 DNA sequence: TGTGCCAGCAGCCTGGACAGACTCAATGAGCAGTTCTTC. This gives the protein CASSLDRLNEQFF.

This chain connects TRBV14 to TRBJ2-1; 8 bases line up with TRBD2. The CDR3 is 14 amino acids. V lost 0 bases to trimming and J lost 7 bases; unmatched junction nucleotides: 2. Germline CDR1 reads SGHDN; CDR2 reads FVKESK. The CDR3 region has the DNA TGTGCCAGCAGCCAAGATCTAGCGGGTAATGAGCAGTTCTTC. It specifies CASSQDLAGNEQFF.

CDR3 bases: TGTGCCAGCAGCCTGGACGGGGGTGGGGAGGGTGAGCAGTTCTTC. Protein: CASSLDGGGEGEQFF. The chain links TRBV5-4 to TRBJ2-1; TRBD2 matches at 7 bases. CDR3 length: 15 amino acids. The germline CDR1 and CDR2 sequences are SGHNT and YYREEE (reference sequence). Trimming removed 4 bases from V and 9 bases from J; junction bases left unmatched: 13.

V usage is TRBV19 and J usage is TRBJ2-1, with 12 bases aligning to TRBD1. CDR1 is LNHDA, CDR2 SQIVND, per germline (reference sequence). With 7 bases clipped from V and 8 bases from J, the junction kept 12 bases outside the gene matches. The CDR3 extends over 16 amino acids. DNA of the CDR3: TGTGCCAGTACCCCAGGGTGGGACAGGGGGCGGGATGAGCAGTTCTTC. The encoded protein is CASTPGWDRGRDEQFF.

The chain recombines TRBV6-5 with TRBJ1-2; D gene unclear. There are 13 residues in the CDR3. Germline values: CDR1 MNHEY, CDR2 SVGAGI. The ends were cut back, 5 bases at V and 4 bases at J, with 11 bases in the middle. The CDR3 is CASSPSSPYGYTF. DNA of the CDR3: TGTGCCAGCAGTCCATCATCCCCCTATGGCTACACCTTC.

The table lists this clone with a count of one. CDR3 DNA: TGCGCCAGCAATAGCAGAGGAGACAGCACAGATACGCAGTATTTT. The encoded protein is CASNSRGDSTDTQYF. V usage is TRBV5-1 and J usage is TRBJ2-3; D gene unclear. V lost 6 bases, J lost 0 bases, and 14 bases lay in between. CDR1 is SGHRS and CDR2 is YFSETQ in the germline V gene. The CDR3 has 15 residues.

The chain combines TRBV5-1 with TRBJ2-3; 9 bases fit TRBD2. The CDR3 consists of 15 residues. Germline V CDR1 and CDR2: SGHRS, YFSETQ. V lost 4 bases to trimming and J lost 1 base; unmatched junction nucleotides: 4. The DNA of the CDR3 is TGCGCCAGCAGCCGAAGCGGGGGGCGCACAGATACGCAGTATTTT. Protein sequence: CASSRSGGRTDTQYF.

The rearrangement links TRBV4-2 to TRBJ2-5, with D possibly TRBD2 on 5 matching bases. The CDR3 loop spans 14 amino acids. The germline V gene has CDR1 LGHNA and CDR2 YNFKEQ. V was cut by 1 base and J by 7 bases, with 13 bases left in between. The CDR3 region has the DNA TGTGCCAGCAGCCAAGTTTTTAAAGAGGGGACCCAGTACTTC. Its translation is CASSQVFKEGTQYF.

This clone was counted only a few times. The chain employs TRBV7-9 and TRBJ1-2, with D maybe TRBD1 (6 bases). Germline CDR1 SEHNR, CDR2 FQNEAQ (reference sequence). The CDR3 has 14 residues. Trimming removed 6 bases from V and 2 bases from J, with 13 bases in between. CDR3 residues: CASSRDTTNYGYTF. The CDR3 DNA follows: TGTGCCAGCAGTAGGGACACCACCAACTATGGCTACACCTTC.

This rearrangement joins TRBV7-9 to TRBJ1-4; the D is unclear. V dropped 5 bases and J dropped 0 bases, with 10 bases sitting between them. The germline V gene has CDR1 SEHNR and CDR2 FQNEAQ (reference sequence). CDR3 length: 15 amino acids. The CDR3 is CASSPQVTTNEKLFF. DNA for the CDR3: TGTGCCAGCAGCCCTCAGGTTACAACTAATGAAAAACTGTTTTTT.

The chain links TRBV5-4 to TRBJ2-7; 9 positions match TRBD2. This CDR3 region has 16 residues. CDR1 is SGHNT and CDR2 is YYREEE in the germline V gene (reference sequence). J was trimmed by 4 bases and V by 3 bases; bases with no gene match: 11. CDR3: CASSSKGGRAGYEQYF. CDR3 coding DNA: TGTGCCAGCAGCTCCAAGGGCGGGAGGGCCGGTTACGAGCAGTACTTC.

A single count supports this clone. The rearrangement links TRBV28 to TRBJ1-4; TRBD1 agrees at 8 bases. The CDR3 runs 17 residues. The junction had 7 bases not matched to a gene; V was cut back by 4 bases and J by 0 bases. Germline V gives CDR1 MDHEN, CDR2 SYDVKM. The CDR3 is CASSSGQGPSTNEKLFF. CDR3 nucleotide sequence: TGTGCCAGCAGTTCCGGACAGGGACCGTCAACTAATGAAAAACTGTTTTTT.

This chain joins TRBV2 and TRBJ1-1, with TRBD1 identical over 7 bases. The CDR3 has 14 residues. The trim removed 5 bases at V and 4 bases at J, leaving 7 bases unmatched. Germline V gene sequence: CDR1 SNHLY, CDR2 FYNNEI. The CDR3 here is CASSPQGDTTEAFF. The CDR3 nucleotides read TGTGCCAGCAGTCCTCAGGGGGATACCACTGAAGCTTTCTTT. Supplemented by reference TRBV2 and TRBJ1-1, the full variable domain reads EPEVTQTPSHQVTQMGQEVILRCVPISNHLYFYWYRQILGQKVEFLVSFYNNEISEKSEIFDDQFSVERPDGSNFTLKIRSTKLEDSAMYFCASSPQGDTTEAFFGQGTRLTVV.

The chain employs TRBV7-8 and TRBJ2-7; 7 bases match TRBD2. This CDR3 contains 13 residues. The V and J ends lost 2 bases and 7 bases, in that order; junction bases with no gene match: 5. Germline CDR1 and CDR2: SGHVS and FQNEAQ. The CDR3 reads CASSLTREREQYF. The DNA for the CDR3 is TGTGCCAGCAGCTTAACGCGGGAGAGGGAGCAGTACTTC.

The chain recombines TRBV5-1 with TRBJ2-5, with 10 bases lining up with TRBD1. The germline gives CDR1 SGHRS, CDR2 YFSETQ. The V gene end was trimmed by 5 bases and the J gene end by 4 bases; junction bases not matched to a gene: 11. This CDR3 has 16 amino acids. CDR3 sequence: CASSLDRDRGGETQYF. DNA for the CDR3: TGCGCCAGCAGTTTAGACCGGGACAGGGGAGGAGAGACCCAGTACTTC.

The chain links TRBV5-6 to TRBJ2-2, with 7 bases lining up with TRBD1. V lost 4 bases to trimming and J lost 3 bases; unmatched junction nucleotides: 6. The CDR3 runs to 15 residues. Per germline, CDR1 SGHDT and CDR2 YYEEEE. The CDR3 reads CASSRGQIDTGELFF. The CDR3 DNA sequence: TGTGCCAGCAGCCGGGGACAGATAGACACCGGGGAGCTGTTTTTT.